Sequencing of this T cell receptor beta chain was carried out in a study of early T cells in non-severe SARS-CoV-2 infection. The wider study: Sequencing of unsorted whole blood was done on bulk RNA, leaving chains unpaired.

From the 5' RACE reads, TCRdb called clonotypes with MiXCR, one entry per CDR3 protein. Here the sample spans tens of thousands of distinct CDR3 sequences, less than 8.5% being singletons. V was pared by 1 base and J by 7 bases, with 12 bases between. Germline V gene lookup returns CDR1 SNHLY and CDR2 FYNNEI. There are 14 residues in the CDR3. The TCR comes from an adult who was a healthcare worker with PCR-confirmed SARS-CoV-2 infection or an uninfected control (not recorded which). The specimen sequenced was whole blood. This chain uses TRBV2 with TRBJ2-3, with D perhaps matching TRBD1 or TRBD2 (5 bases each). CDR3 loop: CASSEDPGAHTQYF. The DNA for the CDR3 is TGTGCCAGCAGTGAAGACCCCGGGGCCCATACGCAGTATTTT.